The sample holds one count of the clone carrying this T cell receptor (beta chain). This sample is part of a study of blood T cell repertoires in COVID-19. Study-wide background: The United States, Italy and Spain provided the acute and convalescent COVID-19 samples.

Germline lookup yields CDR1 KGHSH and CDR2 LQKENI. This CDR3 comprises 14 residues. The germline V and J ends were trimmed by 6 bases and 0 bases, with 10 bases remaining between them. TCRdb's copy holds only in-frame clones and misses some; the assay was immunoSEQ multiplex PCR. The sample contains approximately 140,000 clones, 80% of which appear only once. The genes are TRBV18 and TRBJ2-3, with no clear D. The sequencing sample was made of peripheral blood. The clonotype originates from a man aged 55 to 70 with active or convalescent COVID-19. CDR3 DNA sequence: TGTGCCAGCTCCCCTTGGAGCAGCACAGATACGCAGTATTTT. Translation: CASSPWSSTDTQYF.